The clone carrying this TCR beta chain has at least ten counts. Via MiXCR, TCRdb re-called the 5' RACE reads, giving one row per CDR3 protein. Of tens of thousands of distinct CDR3 sequences in the sample, less than 9.5% were seen once. The sample comes from a study of spatial heterogeneity in lung cancer. Time point meaning: sample taken at primary tumor resection. The input for sequencing was PBMCs, taken at surgery. The source is a female donor with early-stage non-small cell lung cancer.

In DNA form, the CDR3 reads TGTGCCAGCAGTTATGGCGGTAACTATGGCTACACCTTC. Protein: CASSYGGNYGYTF. The V gene is TRBV6-2 or TRBV6-3, the J gene TRBJ1-2; D call uncertain. V lost 3 bases and J 1 base, leaving 6 bases between the germline ends. CDR1 MNHEY and CDR2 SVGEGT come from the germline V gene. This CDR3 has 13 residues.